This entry describes one T cell receptor (beta chain). This record belongs to a study of blood T cells in healthy people across ages. The CDR3 is 16 amino acids. The ends were cut back, 7 bases at V and 2 bases at J, with 23 bases in the middle. The germline gives CDR1 DFQATT, CDR2 SNEGSKA (reference sequence). Primed by a sample-barcoded 5' primer and a J-beta primer mix, a second PCR proceeded for 7 to 11 cycles. TCRdb recomputed calls from the 5' RACE reads with MiXCR, one row per CDR3 protein. The sample has around 620,000 distinct CDR3 sequences; about 25% are singletons. This chain uses TRBV20-1 with TRBJ2-5; possibly TRBD2 for D (6 bases). The receptor was derived from a woman in her 70s in good health. The sequenced sample was blood. CDR3 DNA: TGCAGTGTGGGGGGAGGTCACCCGGCGGGGCAAGAGACCCAGTACTTC. This codes for CSVGGGHPAGQETQYF.